This is a list of T cell receptor beta chains from one sample in a study of blood T cell repertoires in COVID-19. The protocol was immunoSEQ multiplex PCR, while the TCRdb copy is restricted to in-frame clones and leaves out a portion. Of 430,000 or so clones listed, 88% are singletons. Sequencing input: PBMCs or T cells enriched from blood (not recorded which). All receptors derive from a woman between 40 and 55 years old who had recovered from COVID-19. CDR3s include the opening cysteine and the closing phenylalanine or tryptophan. The order of the fields is CDR3 protein, CDR3 DNA, V gene, D gene, clone size, J gene. The D gene is left open where the match is weak. Rows may omit the clone size; those that give it use once, few, many or a size class.

CDR3aa: CASSRLKRDRDFSNQPQHF
CDR3nt: TGTGCCAGCAGTCGTCTTAAGCGTGACAGAGACTTTTCGAATCAGCCCCAGCATTTT
v_gene: TRBV27
d_gene: NA
abundance: NA
j_gene: TRBJ1-5

CDR3aa: CASSVAPDTTYGYTF
CDR3nt: TGTGCCAGCAGCGTAGCTCCGGACACAACCTATGGCTACACCTTC
v_gene: TRBV9
d_gene: NA
abundance: NA
j_gene: TRBJ1-2

CDR3aa: CASSLGGGENSPLHF
CDR3nt: TGTGCCAGCAGTCTCGGTGGAGGAGAAAATTCACCCCTCCACTTT
v_gene: TRBV6-5
d_gene: NA
abundance: NA
j_gene: TRBJ1-6

CDR3aa: CASSVGGLAGGNGELFF
CDR3nt: TGTGCCAGCAGCGTAGGGGGACTAGCGGGAGGGAACGGGGAGCTGTTTTTT
v_gene: TRBV9
d_gene: TRBD2
abundance: NA
j_gene: TRBJ2-2

CDR3aa: CASSLGTGSNQPQHF
CDR3nt: TGTGCCAGCAGTTTAGGGACAGGGTCTAATCAGCCCCAGCATTTT
v_gene: TRBV27
d_gene: TRBD1
abundance: few
j_gene: TRBJ1-5

CDR3aa: CASSVGSSYNSPLHF
CDR3nt: TGCGCCAGCAGTGTGGGGAGCTCCTATAATTCACCCCTCCACTTT
v_gene: TRBV10-1
d_gene: NA
abundance: NA
j_gene: TRBJ1-6

CDR3aa: CASTNRATNEKLFF
CDR3nt: TGTGCCAGTACCAACAGGGCAACTAATGAAAAACTGTTTTTT
v_gene: TRBV19
d_gene: NA
abundance: NA
j_gene: TRBJ1-4

CDR3aa: CASSPGMHYGYTF
CDR3nt: TGCGCCAGCAGCCCCGGGATGCACTATGGCTACACCTTC
v_gene: TRBV4-3
d_gene: NA
abundance: few
j_gene: TRBJ1-2

CDR3aa: CASCRVGGETQYF
CDR3nt: TGTGCCAGCTGTAGGGTGGGGGGAGAGACCCAGTACTTC
v_gene: TRBV2
d_gene: NA
abundance: NA
j_gene: TRBJ2-5

CDR3aa: CASSPRVVGAQETQYF
CDR3nt: TGTGCCAGCTCACCCCGGGTCGTAGGGGCCCAAGAGACCCAGTACTTC
v_gene: TRBV18
d_gene: NA
abundance: NA
j_gene: TRBJ2-5

CDR3aa: CASSRTSGSYEQYF
CDR3nt: TGTGCCAGCAGCCGGACATCTGGCTCCTACGAGCAGTACTTC
v_gene: TRBV6-6
d_gene: NA
abundance: NA
j_gene: TRBJ2-7

CDR3aa: CASSLSGHLTEAFF
CDR3nt: TGTGCCAGCAGTTTATCGGGACACCTCACTGAAGCTTTCTTT
v_gene: TRBV27
d_gene: NA
abundance: NA
j_gene: TRBJ1-1

CDR3aa: CASSLAGRDRNTIYF
CDR3nt: TGTGCCAGCAGCTTAGCGGGCAGGGACAGAAACACCATATATTTT
v_gene: TRBV11-2
d_gene: NA
abundance: NA
j_gene: TRBJ1-3

CDR3aa: CASSQPPGQGLGETQYF
CDR3nt: TGTGCCAGCAGCCAACCCCCGGGACAGGGGTTAGGCGAGACCCAGTACTTC
v_gene: TRBV7-9
d_gene: TRBD1
abundance: NA
j_gene: TRBJ2-5

CDR3aa: CASSLSLPGYEQYF
CDR3nt: TGCGCCAGCAGCTTGTCGCTCCCGGGCTACGAGCAGTACTTC
v_gene: TRBV5-1
d_gene: NA
abundance: NA
j_gene: TRBJ2-7

CDR3aa: CASSARQVWATSYGYTF
CDR3nt: TGTGCCAGCAGTGCGAGACAGGTTTGGGCCACGTCATATGGCTACACCTTC
v_gene: TRBV6-1
d_gene: NA
abundance: NA
j_gene: TRBJ1-2

CDR3aa: CASSGGSSYNEQFF
CDR3nt: TGTGCCAGTTCAGGGGGGAGCTCCTACAATGAGCAGTTCTTC
v_gene: TRBV13
d_gene: NA
abundance: NA
j_gene: TRBJ2-1

CDR3aa: CASSLGQIQPQHF
CDR3nt: TGTGCCAGCAGCTTAGGACAGATCCAGCCCCAGCATTTT
v_gene: TRBV7-2
d_gene: NA
abundance: NA
j_gene: TRBJ1-5

CDR3aa: CASSTGLAVYNEQFF
CDR3nt: TGTGCCAGCAGCACGGGACTAGCGGTATACAATGAGCAGTTCTTC
v_gene: TRBV5-6
d_gene: TRBD2
abundance: NA
j_gene: TRBJ2-1

CDR3aa: CASSLKGAHHTEAFF
CDR3nt: TGTGCCAGCAGTTTGAAAGGGGCCCACCACACTGAAGCTTTCTTT
v_gene: TRBV27
d_gene: NA
abundance: NA
j_gene: TRBJ1-1

CDR3aa: CASSPSRQETQYF
CDR3nt: TGCGCCAGCAGCCCATCCAGACAAGAGACCCAGTACTTC
v_gene: TRBV4-3
d_gene: NA
abundance: NA
j_gene: TRBJ2-5